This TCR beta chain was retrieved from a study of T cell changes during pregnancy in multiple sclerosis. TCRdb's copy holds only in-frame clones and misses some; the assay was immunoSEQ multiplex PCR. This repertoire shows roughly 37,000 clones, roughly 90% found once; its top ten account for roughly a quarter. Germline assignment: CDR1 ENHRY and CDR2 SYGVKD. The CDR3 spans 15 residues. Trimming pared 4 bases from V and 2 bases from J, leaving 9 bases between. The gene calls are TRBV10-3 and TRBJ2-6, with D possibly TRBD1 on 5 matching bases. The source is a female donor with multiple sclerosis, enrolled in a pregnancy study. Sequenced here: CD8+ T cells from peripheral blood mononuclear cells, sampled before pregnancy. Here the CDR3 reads CAISAGSPGANVLTF. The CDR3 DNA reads TGTGCCATCAGTGCAGGGTCTCCTGGGGCCAACGTCCTGACTTTC.